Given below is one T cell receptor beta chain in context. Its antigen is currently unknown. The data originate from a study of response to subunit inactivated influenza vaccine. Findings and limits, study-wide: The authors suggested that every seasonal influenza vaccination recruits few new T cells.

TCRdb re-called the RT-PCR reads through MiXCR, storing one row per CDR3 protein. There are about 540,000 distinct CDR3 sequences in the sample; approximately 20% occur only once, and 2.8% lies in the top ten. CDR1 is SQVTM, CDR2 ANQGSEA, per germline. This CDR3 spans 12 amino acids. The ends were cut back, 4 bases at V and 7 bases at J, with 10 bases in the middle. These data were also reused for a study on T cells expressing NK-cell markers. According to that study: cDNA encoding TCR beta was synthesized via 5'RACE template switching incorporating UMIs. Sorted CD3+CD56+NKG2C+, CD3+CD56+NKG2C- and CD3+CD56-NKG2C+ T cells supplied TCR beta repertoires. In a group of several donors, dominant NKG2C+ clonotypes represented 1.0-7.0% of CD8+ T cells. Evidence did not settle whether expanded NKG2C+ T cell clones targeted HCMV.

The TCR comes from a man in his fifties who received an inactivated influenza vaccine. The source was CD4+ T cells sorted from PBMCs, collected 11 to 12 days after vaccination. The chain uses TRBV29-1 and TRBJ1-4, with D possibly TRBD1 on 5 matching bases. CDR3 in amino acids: CSVGREGEKLFF. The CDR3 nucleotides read TGCAGCGTTGGCAGGGAGGGTGAAAAACTGTTTTTT.